Here is one T cell receptor (beta chain) with its context. This sample is part of a study of T cells expressing NK-cell markers. About the research overall: The eight sequenced donors comprised seven who were HCMV-seropositive and one who was seronegative.

Germline assignment: CDR1 MNHNY and CDR2 SVGAGI (reference sequence). The CDR3 has 13 residues. Reanalyzing the 5' RACE reads, TCRdb keeps one entry per CDR3 protein, without DNA. The sample spans some 150,000 distinct CDR3 sequences; the ten largest clones claim 9.5% to 15%. This rearrangement joins TRBV6-6 to TRBJ2-7; with no DNA, the TCRdb D assignment of TRBD1 cannot be verified. The source of this sequence is a man between 18 and 35 years old in good health. Sequenced material: blood T cells: a sorted CD56 or NKG2C T cell subset, CD4+ or CD8+ T cells, or bulk PBMC T cells (not recorded which). The CDR3 spells CASSTGIAYEQYF.